These 8 T cell receptor beta chains were sequenced from one sample in a study of blood T cells in healthy people across ages. It was with a sample-barcoded 5' primer and a J-beta primer mix that a second PCR of about 6 to 12 cycles was run. TCRdb redid the calling of the 5' RACE reads with MiXCR, one entry per CDR3 protein. The sample shows about 970,000 distinct CDR3 sequences, 45% to 60% of them seen only once. The specimen was blood. These TCRs come from an older woman in good health.

This chain connects TRBV20-1 to TRBJ1-4; unclear D gene. Germline V gene lookup returns CDR1 DFQATT and CDR2 SNEGSKA (reference sequence). V was trimmed by 3 bases and J by 3 bases, leaving 8 bases between them. The CDR3 totals 13 residues. This CDR3 is CSASPHSNEKLFF. Here the CDR3 DNA reads TGCAGTGCTAGTCCCCATTCTAATGAAAAACTGTTTTTT.

This clonotype was counted a few times. This chain joins TRBV28 and TRBJ1-2; D gene unclear. Trimming removed 5 bases at V and 6 bases at J, with 10 bases between. The CDR3 extends over 12 amino acids. Germline CDR1 reads MDHEN; CDR2 reads SYDVKM. The CDR3 protein is CASSPSVDGYTF. The DNA of the CDR3 is TGTGCCAGCAGTCCGTCGGTGGATGGCTACACCTTC.

The chain links TRBV24-1 to TRBJ2-1; 7 nucleotides agree with TRBD2. CDR3 size: 14 residues. V dropped 4 bases and J dropped 9; count of bases not matched to a gene: 8. CDR1 and CDR2 (germline): KGHDR, SFDVKD. Written as DNA, the CDR3 is TGTGCCACCAGTGACCCCGGACTAGTAGTTGAGCAGTTCTTC. Translated, it gives CATSDPGLVVEQFF.

This clonotype was seen many times. This chain links TRBV28 with TRBJ2-7; D call uncertain. This CDR3 comprises 14 residues. With 6 bases removed from V and 3 bases from J, the gap between germline ends came to 15 bases. Per germline, CDR1 MDHEN and CDR2 SYDVKM. For the CDR3, the DNA is TGTGCCAGCAGCCCTCGTCGAAAAATCTACGAGCAGTACTTC. Translating gives CASSPRRKIYEQYF.

This clonotype was observed a few times. The junction and the germline gene differ at one end; a read error may be behind it. The chain has TRBV5-1 and TRBJ2-4; D uncertain. CDR3 length equals 12 residues. Germline V gives CDR1 SGHRS, CDR2 YFSETQ. The CDR3 DNA reads TGCGCCAGTAGCTTGCAAAGGAATGAGCAGTACTTC. Translated: CASSLQRNEQYF. Using reference TRBV5-1 and TRBJ2-4 for the parts outside the CDR3, the full variable domain is KAGVTQTPRYLIKTRGQQVTLSCSPISGHRSVSWYQQTPGQGLQFLFEYFSETQRNKGNFPGRFSGRQFSNSRSEMNVSTLELGDSALYLCASSLQRNEQYFGAGTRLSVL.

The chain uses TRBV27 and TRBJ2-7; possibly TRBD1 for D (6 bases). V dropped 5 bases and J dropped 4 bases, with 18 bases sitting between them. Germline V gene sequence: CDR1 MNHEY, CDR2 SMNVEV (reference sequence). The CDR3 spans 15 residues. The CDR3 nucleotides read TGTGCCAGCAGTAACAGGGAAATCCGGGGATACGAGCAGTACTTC. Translation gives CASSNREIRGYEQYF.

The chain recombines TRBV2 with TRBJ1-6, with 7 nucleotides matching TRBD1. The CDR3 totals 13 residues. J lost 7 bases, V lost 6 bases, and 3 bases had no gene match. The germline V gene encodes CDR1 SNHLY and CDR2 FYNNEI. DNA of the CDR3: TGTGCCAGCAGGACAGGGTTCAATTCACCCCTCCACTTT. Its translation: CASRTGFNSPLHF.

The genes are TRBV20-1 and TRBJ1-1; D may be TRBD1 (5 bases). The germline V gene has CDR1 DFQATT and CDR2 SNEGSKA (reference sequence). The V end lost 6 bases, the J end lost 0 bases, and 14 bases lay between the germline ends. There are 14 residues in the CDR3. The CDR3 is CSAVSGSMNTEAFF. DNA of the CDR3: TGCAGTGCCGTATCAGGGTCCATGAACACTGAAGCTTTCTTT.